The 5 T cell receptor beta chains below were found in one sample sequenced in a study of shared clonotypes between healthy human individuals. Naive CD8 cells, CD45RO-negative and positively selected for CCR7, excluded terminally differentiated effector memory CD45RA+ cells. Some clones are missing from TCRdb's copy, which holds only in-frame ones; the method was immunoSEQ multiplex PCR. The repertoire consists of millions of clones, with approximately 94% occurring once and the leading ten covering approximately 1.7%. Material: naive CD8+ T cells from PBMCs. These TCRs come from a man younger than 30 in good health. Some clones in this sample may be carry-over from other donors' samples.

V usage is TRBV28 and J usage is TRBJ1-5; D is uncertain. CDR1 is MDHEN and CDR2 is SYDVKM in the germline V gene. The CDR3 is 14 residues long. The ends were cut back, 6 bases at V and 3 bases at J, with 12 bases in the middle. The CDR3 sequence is CASRWAQINQPQHF. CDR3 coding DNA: TGTGCCAGCAGATGGGCCCAAATCAATCAGCCCCAGCATTTT.

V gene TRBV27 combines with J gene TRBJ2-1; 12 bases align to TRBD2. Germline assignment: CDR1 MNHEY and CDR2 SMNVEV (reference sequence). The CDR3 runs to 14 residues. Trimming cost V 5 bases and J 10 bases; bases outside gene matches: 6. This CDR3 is CASSRTSGIIEQFF. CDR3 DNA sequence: TGTGCCAGCAGTCGGACTAGCGGGATTATCGAGCAGTTCTTC.

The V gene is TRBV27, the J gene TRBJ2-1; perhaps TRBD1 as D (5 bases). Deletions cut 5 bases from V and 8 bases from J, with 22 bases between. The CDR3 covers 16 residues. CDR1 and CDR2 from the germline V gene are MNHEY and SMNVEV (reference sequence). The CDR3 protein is CASSPPPPTGIDEQFF. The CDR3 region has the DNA TGTGCCAGCAGTCCTCCCCCACCTACAGGTATCGATGAGCAGTTCTTC.

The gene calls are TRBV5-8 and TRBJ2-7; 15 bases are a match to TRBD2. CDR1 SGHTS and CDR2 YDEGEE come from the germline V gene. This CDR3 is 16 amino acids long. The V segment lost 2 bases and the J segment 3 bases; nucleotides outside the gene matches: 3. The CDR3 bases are TGTGCCAGCAGCTTTGGGGGACTAGCGGGGGGCTACGAGCAGTACTTC. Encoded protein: CASSFGGLAGGYEQYF.

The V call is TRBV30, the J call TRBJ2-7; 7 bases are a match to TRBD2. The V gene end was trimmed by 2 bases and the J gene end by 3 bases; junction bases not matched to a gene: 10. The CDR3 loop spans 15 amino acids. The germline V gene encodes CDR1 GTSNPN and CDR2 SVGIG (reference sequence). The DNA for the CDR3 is TGTGCCTGGAGTCTAGCGGCGGGCAGGGACTACGAGCAGTACTTC. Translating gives CAWSLAAGRDYEQYF.